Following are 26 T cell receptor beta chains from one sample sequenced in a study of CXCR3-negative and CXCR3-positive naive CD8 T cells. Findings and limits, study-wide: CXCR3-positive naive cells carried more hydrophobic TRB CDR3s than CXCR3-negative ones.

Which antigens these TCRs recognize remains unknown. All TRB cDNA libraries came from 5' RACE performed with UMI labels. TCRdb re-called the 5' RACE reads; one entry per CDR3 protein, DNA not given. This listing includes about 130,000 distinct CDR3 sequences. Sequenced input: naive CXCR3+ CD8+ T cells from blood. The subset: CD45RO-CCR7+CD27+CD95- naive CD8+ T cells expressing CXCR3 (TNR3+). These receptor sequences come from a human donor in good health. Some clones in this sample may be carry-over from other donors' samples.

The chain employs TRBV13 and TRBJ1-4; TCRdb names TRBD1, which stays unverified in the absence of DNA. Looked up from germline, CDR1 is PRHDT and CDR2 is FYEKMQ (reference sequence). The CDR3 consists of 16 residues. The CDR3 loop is CASSVRTGLTNEKLFF.

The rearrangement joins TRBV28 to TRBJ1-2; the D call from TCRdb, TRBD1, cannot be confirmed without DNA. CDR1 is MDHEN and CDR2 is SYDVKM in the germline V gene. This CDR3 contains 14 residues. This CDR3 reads CASSRTGEFYGYTF.

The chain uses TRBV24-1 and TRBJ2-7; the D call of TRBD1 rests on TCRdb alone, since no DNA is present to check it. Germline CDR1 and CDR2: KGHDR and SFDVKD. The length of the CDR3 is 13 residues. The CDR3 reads CATSDFRGDEQYF.

CDR3 in amino acids: CASSFGGGVRTGELFF. J is TRBJ2-2 and V is TRBV13; without DNA, the TCRdb call of TRBD2 cannot be checked. The germline V gene has CDR1 PRHDT and CDR2 FYEKMQ (reference sequence). There are 16 residues in the CDR3.

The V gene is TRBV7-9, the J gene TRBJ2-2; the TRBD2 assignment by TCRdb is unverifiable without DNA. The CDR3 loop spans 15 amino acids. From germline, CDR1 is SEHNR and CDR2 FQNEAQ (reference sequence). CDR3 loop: CASSREASNTGELFF.

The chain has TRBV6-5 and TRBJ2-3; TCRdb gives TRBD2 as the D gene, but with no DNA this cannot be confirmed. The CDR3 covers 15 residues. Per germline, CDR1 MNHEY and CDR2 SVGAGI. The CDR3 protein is CASSRSGGIADTQYF.

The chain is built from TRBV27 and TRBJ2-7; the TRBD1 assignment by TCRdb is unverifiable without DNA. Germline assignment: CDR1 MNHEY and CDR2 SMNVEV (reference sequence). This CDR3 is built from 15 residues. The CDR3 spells CASSLEAGWIHEQYF.

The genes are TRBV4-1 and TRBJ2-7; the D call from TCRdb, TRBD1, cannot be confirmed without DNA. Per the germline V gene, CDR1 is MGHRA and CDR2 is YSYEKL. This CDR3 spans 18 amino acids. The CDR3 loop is CASSQDDIVGQGAYEQYF.

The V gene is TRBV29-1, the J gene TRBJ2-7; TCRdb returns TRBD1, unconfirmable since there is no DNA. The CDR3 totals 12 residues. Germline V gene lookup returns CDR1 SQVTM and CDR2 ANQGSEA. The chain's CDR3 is CSVGQGTYEQYF.

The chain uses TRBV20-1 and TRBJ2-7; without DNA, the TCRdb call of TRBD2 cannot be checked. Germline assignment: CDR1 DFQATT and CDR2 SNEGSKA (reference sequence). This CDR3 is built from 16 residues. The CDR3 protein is CSARETSGGAGYEQYF.

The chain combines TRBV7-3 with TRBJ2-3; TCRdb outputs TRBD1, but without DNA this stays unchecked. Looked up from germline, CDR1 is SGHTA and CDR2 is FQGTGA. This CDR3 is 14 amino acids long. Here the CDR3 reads CASSSGQGSDTQYF.

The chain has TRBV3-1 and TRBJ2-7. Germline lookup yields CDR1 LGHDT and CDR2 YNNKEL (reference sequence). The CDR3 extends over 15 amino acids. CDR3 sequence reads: CASSQGRGRTYEQYF.

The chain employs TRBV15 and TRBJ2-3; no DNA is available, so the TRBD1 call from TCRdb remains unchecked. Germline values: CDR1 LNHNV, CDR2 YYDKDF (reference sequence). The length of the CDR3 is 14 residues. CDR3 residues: CATRRDGGEDTQYF.

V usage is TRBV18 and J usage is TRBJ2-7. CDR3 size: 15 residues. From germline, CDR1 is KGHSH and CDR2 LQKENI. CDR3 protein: CASSPLGQGSYEQYF.

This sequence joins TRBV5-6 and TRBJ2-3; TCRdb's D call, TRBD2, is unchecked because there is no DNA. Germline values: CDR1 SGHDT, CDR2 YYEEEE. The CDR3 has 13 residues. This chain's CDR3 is CASRGLNTDTQYF.

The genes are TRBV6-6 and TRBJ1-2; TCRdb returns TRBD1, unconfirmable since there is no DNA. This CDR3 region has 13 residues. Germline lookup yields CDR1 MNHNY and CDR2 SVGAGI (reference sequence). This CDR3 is CASSPNPGYGYTF.

Here the CDR3 reads CSARPSDRGSFYEQYF. V and J are TRBV20-1 and TRBJ2-7; the D gene TCRdb calls, TRBD1, cannot be checked with no DNA. The length of the CDR3 is 16 residues. The germline V gene encodes CDR1 DFQATT and CDR2 SNEGSKA (reference sequence).

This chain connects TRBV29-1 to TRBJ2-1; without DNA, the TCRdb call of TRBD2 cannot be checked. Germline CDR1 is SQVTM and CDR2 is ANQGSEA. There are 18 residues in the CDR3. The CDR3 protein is CSVEGREGLHNSYNEQFF.

The CDR3 sequence is CASSASGLSYEQYF. V gene TRBV25-1 combines with J gene TRBJ2-7; the TRBD2 assignment by TCRdb is unverifiable without DNA. CDR1 and CDR2 (germline): MGHDK, SYGVNS. CDR3 size: 14 residues.

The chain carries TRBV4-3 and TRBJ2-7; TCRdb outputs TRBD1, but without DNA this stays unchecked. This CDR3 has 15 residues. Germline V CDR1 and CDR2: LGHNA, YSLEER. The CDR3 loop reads CASSPGTDLSYEQYF.

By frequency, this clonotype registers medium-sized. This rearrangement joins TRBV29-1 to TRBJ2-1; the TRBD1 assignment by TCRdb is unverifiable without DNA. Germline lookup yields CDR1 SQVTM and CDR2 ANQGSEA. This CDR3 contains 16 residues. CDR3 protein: CSVEPSTGSSYNEQFF.

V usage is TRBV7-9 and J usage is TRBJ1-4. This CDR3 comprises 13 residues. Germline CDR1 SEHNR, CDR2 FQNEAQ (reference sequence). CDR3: CASRSGGEEKLFF.

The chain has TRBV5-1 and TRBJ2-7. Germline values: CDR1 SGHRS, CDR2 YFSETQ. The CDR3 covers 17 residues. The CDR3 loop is CASSLDQGNVDSYEQYF.

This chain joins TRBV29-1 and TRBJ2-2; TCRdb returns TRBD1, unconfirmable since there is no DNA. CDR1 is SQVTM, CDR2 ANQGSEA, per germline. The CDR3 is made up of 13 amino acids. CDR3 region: CSVNRGNTGELFF.

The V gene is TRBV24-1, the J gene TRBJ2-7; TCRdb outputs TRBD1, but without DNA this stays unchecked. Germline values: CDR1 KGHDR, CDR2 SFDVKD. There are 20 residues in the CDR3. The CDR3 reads CTTTTFGSDRLRFPSYEQYF.

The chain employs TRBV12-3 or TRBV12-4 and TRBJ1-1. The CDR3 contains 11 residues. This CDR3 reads CASIGGTEAFF.